This T cell receptor (beta chain) was observed in a study of cytomegalovirus exposure and HLA in healthy donors. Study-level background: Early release data held around 80 million unique TCRs from HLA-typed donors.

Both 60 Vbeta primers and 13 Jbeta primers went into the PCR. Libraries were prepared by immunoSEQ multiplex PCR; TCRdb keeps only in-frame clonotypes and omits some of them. The sample shows over 150,000 clones, 75% to 90% of them seen only once. Regarding this clone: As yet, its antigen is unknown.

Study observations and caveats: The authors later found most CMV-associated TCR beta chains appeared HLA-restricted. Sequencing likely produced, as an artifact, a cluster of highly shared sequence variants.

The trim removed 8 bases at V and 2 bases at J, leaving 6 bases unmatched. The germline V gene has CDR1 LGHNT and CDR2 FRNRAP. The CDR3 has 14 residues. Sequencing was performed on PBMCs. This clonotype was obtained from a man aged 30-40 years in good health and CMV-seropositive. This chain links TRBV12-5 with TRBJ2-1; TRBD2 matches 7 bases. CDR3 loop: CASYGGETYNEQFF. CDR3 sequence (DNA): TGTGCTAGTTATGGGGGGGAAACCTACAATGAGCAGTTCTTC.